What follows are 6 T cell receptor beta chains derived from one specimen sequenced in a study of blood T cells in healthy people across ages. Primers used in a second PCR of about 6 to 11 cycles were a sample-barcoded 5' primer and a J-beta primer mix. TCRdb called the 5' RACE reads again in MiXCR, with one record for every CDR3 protein. Altogether a few hundred thousand distinct CDR3 sequences are present, around 29% being singletons, with the ten largest covering 29%. The specimen was blood. The receptors derive from a woman in her seventies in good health.

This CDR3 reads CASGLYRAGANVLTF. CDR3 nucleotides: TGTGCCAGCGGCCTTTACAGGGCTGGGGCCAACGTCCTGACTTTC. The genes are TRBV6-2 or TRBV6-3 and TRBJ2-6; possible D gene TRBD1, 6 bases. CDR1 is MNHEY, CDR2 SVGEGT, per germline. V shed 8 bases and J shed 2 bases, with 13 bases lying between them. The CDR3 extends over 15 amino acids.

V usage is TRBV28 and J usage is TRBJ1-2, with no clear D. V was trimmed by 5 bases and J by 3 bases, leaving 7 bases between them. Germline V gives CDR1 MDHEN, CDR2 SYDVKM. This CDR3 has 12 residues. For the CDR3, the DNA is TGTGCCAGCAGTACAGAGCACTATGGCTACACCTTC. Encoded protein: CASSTEHYGYTF.

This clonotype was picked up many times. J is TRBJ1-2 and V is TRBV7-2, with 9 bases that match TRBD1. The CDR3 has 15 amino acids. V lost 3 bases, J lost 2 bases, and 4 bases stayed unmatched. The germline gives CDR1 SGHTA, CDR2 FQGNSA. In DNA form, the CDR3 reads TGTGCCAGCAGCTTGACAGGGGGACTGAACTATGGCTACACCTTC. It encodes CASSLTGGLNYGYTF.

The count of this clonotype is one. The V and J genes are TRBV20-1 and TRBJ1-1; D is unresolved. The CDR3 runs to 14 residues. Trimming took off 1 base at V and 1 base at J, with 10 bases between the two ends. Germline V gene data show CDR1 as DFQATT and CDR2 as SNEGSKA (reference sequence). CDR3 DNA sequence: TGCAGTGCTAGAGCCGTCCTTTCGAACACTGAAGCTTTCTTT. This codes for CSARAVLSNTEAFF.

The V gene is TRBV7-2, the J gene TRBJ1-2; D ambiguous. The CDR3 has 14 amino acids. V was trimmed by 5 bases and J by 2 bases, leaving 12 bases between them. CDR1 is SGHTA, CDR2 FQGNSA, per germline. The CDR3 here is CASSPFGGNYGYTF. The DNA for the CDR3 is TGTGCCAGCAGCCCTTTTGGAGGGAACTATGGCTACACCTTC.

Remarks on this clonotype: One end of the junction does not line up with germline, which may come from a read error. The rearrangement uses TRBV29-1 and TRBJ1-2, with D tentatively TRBD1 (5 bases). The CDR3 is 14 amino acids. From germline, CDR1 is SQVTM and CDR2 ANQGSEA. DNA of the CDR3: TGCAGCGTTGAAATCCCTCCAGGGAACTCTGGCTACACCTTC. It encodes CSVEIPPGNSGYTF.